This TCR beta chain was retrieved from a study of shared clonotypes between healthy human individuals. Study outcomes and limitations: The genetic and exposure-history diversity represented was limited by few donors.

Note on this clone: Its target is unknown.

Some clones are missing from TCRdb's copy, which holds only in-frame ones; the method was immunoSEQ multiplex PCR. The sample records about 460,000 clones, around 77% being singletons. The origin of this receptor is a middle-aged woman in good health. Some clones in this sample may be carry-over from other donors' samples. The sequencing sample was made of PBMCs.

The CDR3 loop is CASSLQPSGEFGEQYF. As DNA, the CDR3 is TGTGCCAGCAGTTTACAACCTAGCGGGGAGTTTGGCGAGCAGTACTTC. The gene calls are TRBV28 and TRBJ2-7; 9 bases are shared with TRBD2. This CDR3 is built from 16 residues. Per germline, CDR1 MDHEN and CDR2 SYDVKM. V lost 2 bases and J lost 6; bases outside the gene matches: 11.